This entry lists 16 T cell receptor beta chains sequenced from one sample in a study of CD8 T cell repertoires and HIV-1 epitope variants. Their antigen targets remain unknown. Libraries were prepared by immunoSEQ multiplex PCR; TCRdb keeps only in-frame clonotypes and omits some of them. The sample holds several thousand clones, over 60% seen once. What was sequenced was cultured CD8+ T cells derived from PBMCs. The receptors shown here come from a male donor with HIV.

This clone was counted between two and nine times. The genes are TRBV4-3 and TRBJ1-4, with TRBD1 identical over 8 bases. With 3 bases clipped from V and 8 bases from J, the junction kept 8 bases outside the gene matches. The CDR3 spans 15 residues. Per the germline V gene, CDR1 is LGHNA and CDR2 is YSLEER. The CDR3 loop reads CASSQAGGAEEKLFF. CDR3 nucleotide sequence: TGCGCCAGCAGCCAGGCAGGGGGCGCCGAGGAAAAACTGTTTTTT.

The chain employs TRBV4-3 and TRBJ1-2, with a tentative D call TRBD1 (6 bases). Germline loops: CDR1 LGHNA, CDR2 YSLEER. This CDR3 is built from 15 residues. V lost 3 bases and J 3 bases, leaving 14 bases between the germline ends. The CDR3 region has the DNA TGCGCCAGCAGCCAGGCCCTACAGGGAGACTATGGCTACACCTTC. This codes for CASSQALQGDYGYTF.

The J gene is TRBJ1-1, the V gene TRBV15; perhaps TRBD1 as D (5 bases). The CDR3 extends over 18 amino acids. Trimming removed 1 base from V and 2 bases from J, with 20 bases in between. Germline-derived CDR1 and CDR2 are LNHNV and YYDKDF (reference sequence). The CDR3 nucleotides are TGTGCCACCAGCAGAGCAAATCCGTTCGGGACGGATAACACTGAAGCTTTCTTT. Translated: CATSRANPFGTDNTEAFF.

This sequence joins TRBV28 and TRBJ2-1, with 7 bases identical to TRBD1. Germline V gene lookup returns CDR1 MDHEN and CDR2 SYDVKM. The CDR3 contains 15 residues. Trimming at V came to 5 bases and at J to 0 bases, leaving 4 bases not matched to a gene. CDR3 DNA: TGTGCCAGCAGTGTCCAGGGGGTCTCCTACAATGAGCAGTTCTTC. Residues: CASSVQGVSYNEQFF.

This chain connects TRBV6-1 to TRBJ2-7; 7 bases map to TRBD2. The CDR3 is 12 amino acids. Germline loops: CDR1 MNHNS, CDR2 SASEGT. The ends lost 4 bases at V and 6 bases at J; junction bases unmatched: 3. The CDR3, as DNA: TGTGCCAGCAGTGCGGGGACTATCGAGCAGTACTTC. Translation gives CASSAGTIEQYF.

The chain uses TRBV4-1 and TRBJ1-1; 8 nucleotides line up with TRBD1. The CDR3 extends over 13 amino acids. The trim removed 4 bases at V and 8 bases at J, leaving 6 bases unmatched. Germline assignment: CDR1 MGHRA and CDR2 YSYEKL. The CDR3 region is CASSRLQGEEAFF. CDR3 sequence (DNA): TGCGCCAGCAGCCGTTTACAGGGGGAGGAAGCTTTCTTT.

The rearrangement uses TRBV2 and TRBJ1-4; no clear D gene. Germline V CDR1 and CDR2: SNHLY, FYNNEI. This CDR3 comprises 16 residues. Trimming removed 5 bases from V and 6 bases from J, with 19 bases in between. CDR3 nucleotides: TGTGCCAGCAGTATGGGCTCACAGAGAAGGGATGAAAAACTGTTTTTT. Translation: CASSMGSQRRDEKLFF.

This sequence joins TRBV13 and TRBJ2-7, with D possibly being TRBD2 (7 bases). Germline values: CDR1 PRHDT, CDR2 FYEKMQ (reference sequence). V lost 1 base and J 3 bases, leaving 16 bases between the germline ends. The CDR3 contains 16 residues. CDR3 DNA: TGTGCCAGCAGCTTAGACGGGGGCGGGGGATTCTACGAGCAGTACTTC. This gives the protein CASSLDGGGGFYEQYF.

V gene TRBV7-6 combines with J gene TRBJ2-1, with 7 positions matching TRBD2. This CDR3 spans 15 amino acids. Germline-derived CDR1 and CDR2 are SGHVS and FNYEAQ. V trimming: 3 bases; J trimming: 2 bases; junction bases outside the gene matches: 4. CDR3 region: CASSLSGDPYNEQFF. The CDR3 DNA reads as TGTGCCAGCAGCTTGAGCGGGGACCCCTACAATGAGCAGTTCTTC.

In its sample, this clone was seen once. CDR3 amino acids: CASSSGQPYEQYF. CDR3 nucleotides: TGCGCCAGCAGCTCCGGACAACCGTACGAGCAGTACTTC. The chain joins TRBV5-1 to TRBJ2-7; a possible D gene is TRBD1 (5 bases). The V gene's germline CDR1 is SGHRS and CDR2 YFSETQ. The CDR3 extends over 13 amino acids. V lost 3 bases and J lost 4, with 11 bases in between.

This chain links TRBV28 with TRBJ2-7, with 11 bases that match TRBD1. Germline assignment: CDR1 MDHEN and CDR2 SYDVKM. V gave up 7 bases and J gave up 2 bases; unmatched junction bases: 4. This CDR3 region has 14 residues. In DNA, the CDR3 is TGTGCCAGCAATCCGGGACAGGGGGCCTACGAGCAGTACTTC. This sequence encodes CASNPGQGAYEQYF.

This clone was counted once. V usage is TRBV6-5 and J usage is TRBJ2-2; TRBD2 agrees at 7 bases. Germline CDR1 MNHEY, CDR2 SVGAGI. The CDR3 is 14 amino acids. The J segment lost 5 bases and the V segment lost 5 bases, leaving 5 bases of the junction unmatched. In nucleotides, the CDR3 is TGTGCCAGCAGTGCCCAGGGAGGGACCGGGGAGCTGTTTTTT. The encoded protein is CASSAQGGTGELFF.

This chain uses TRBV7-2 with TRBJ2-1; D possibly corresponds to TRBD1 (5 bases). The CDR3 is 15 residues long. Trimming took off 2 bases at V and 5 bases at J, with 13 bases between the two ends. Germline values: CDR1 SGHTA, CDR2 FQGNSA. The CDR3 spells CASSLTQGDDNEQFF. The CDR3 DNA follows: TGTGCCAGCAGCTTAACCCAGGGTGACGACAATGAGCAGTTCTTC.

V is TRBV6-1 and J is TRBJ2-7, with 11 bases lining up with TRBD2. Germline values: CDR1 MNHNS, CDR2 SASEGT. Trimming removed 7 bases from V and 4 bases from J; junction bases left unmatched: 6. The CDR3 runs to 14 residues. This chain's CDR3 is CASKTSGITYEQYF. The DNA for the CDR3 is TGTGCCAGCAAGACTAGCGGGATCACTTACGAGCAGTACTTC.

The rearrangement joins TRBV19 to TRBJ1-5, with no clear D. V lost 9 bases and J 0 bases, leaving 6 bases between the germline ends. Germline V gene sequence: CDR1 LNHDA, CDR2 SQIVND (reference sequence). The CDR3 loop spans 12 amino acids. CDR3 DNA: TGTGCCAGCTCATATAGCAATCAGCCCCAGCATTTT. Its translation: CASSYSNQPQHF.

CDR3 coding DNA: TGTGCCAGCAGCGTAGAGGGCGGGAGGAGGGGTGAGCAGTTCTTC. Its protein product is CASSVEGGRRGEQFF. This chain connects TRBV9 to TRBJ2-1, with TRBD2 matching 8 bases. The CDR3 is made up of 15 amino acids. Germline CDR1 and CDR2: SGDLS and YYNGEE. V was pared by 0 bases and J by 9 bases, with 8 bases of the junction left unmatched. Combining the CDR3 with reference TRBV9 and TRBJ2-1 gives the whole variable domain DSGVTQTPKHLITATGQRVTLRCSPRSGDLSVYWYQQSLDQGLQFLIQYYNGEERAKGNILERFSAQQFPDLHSELNLSSLELGDSALYFCASSVEGGRRGEQFFGPGTRLTVL.